These 20 T cell receptor beta chains were all obtained from the same sample, sequenced in a study of blood T cell repertoires in COVID-19. Profiled with immunoSEQ multiplex PCR; TCRdb holds only in-frame clones, not every one. Of 30,000 to 40,000 clones in the sample, approximately 83% were seen once. The sequenced sample was peripheral blood. These receptors originate from a woman older than 75 with active or convalescent COVID-19.

The chain employs TRBV9 and TRBJ1-4; D is unresolved. The germline V and J ends were trimmed by 4 bases and 0 bases, with 10 bases remaining between them. The CDR3 consists of 15 residues. Germline lookup yields CDR1 SGDLS and CDR2 YYNGEE. CDR3 amino acids: CASSPGFTTNEKLFF. CDR3 coding DNA: TGTGCCAGCAGCCCCGGGTTCACAACTAATGAAAAACTGTTTTTT.

This clone was detected only once. This sequence joins TRBV7-9 and TRBJ1-1; D call uncertain. The germline V gene encodes CDR1 SEHNR and CDR2 FQNEAQ (reference sequence). The CDR3 covers 15 residues. The germline V and J ends were trimmed by 3 bases and 1 base, with 12 bases remaining between them. CDR3 DNA sequence: TGTGCCAGCAGCTTTAGCAGTTGGCGGAACACTGAAGCTTTCTTT. Protein: CASSFSSWRNTEAFF.

V is TRBV5-4 and J is TRBJ2-5; 8 positions match TRBD2. CDR1 and CDR2 from the germline V gene are SGHNT and YYREEE (reference sequence). Trimming cost V 4 bases and J 1 base; bases outside gene matches: 6. CDR3 length equals 15 residues. The CDR3 region has the DNA TGTGCCAGCAGCCCCCGGCGGGGGGTCCAAGAGACCCAGTACTTC. Its translation is CASSPRRGVQETQYF.

Only one count was recorded for this clone. CDR3 residues: CASSFEDQAGGNQPQHF. Here the CDR3 DNA reads TGTGCCAGTAGTTTCGAAGACCAGGCTGGTGGCAATCAGCCCCAGCATTTT. The rearrangement joins TRBV19 to TRBJ1-5; D not resolved. With 5 bases removed from V and 2 bases from J, the gap between germline ends came to 19 bases. The CDR3 is 17 amino acids. Germline lookup yields CDR1 LNHDA and CDR2 SQIVND (reference sequence).

In nucleotides, the CDR3 is TGTGCCAGCAGCTTAAGAGCATCGAACACCGGGGAGCTGTTTTTT. This sequence encodes CASSLRASNTGELFF. The chain uses TRBV7-8 and TRBJ2-2; no reliable D call. From germline, CDR1 is SGHVS and CDR2 FQNEAQ. Trimming removed 2 bases at V and 0 bases at J, with 7 bases between. This CDR3 is 15 amino acids long.

The rearrangement joins TRBV5-1 to TRBJ1-3; D gene uncertain. The CDR3 runs 14 residues. Trimming took 0 bases from V and 7 from J, leaving 11 bases between them. CDR1 is SGHRS and CDR2 is YFSETQ in the germline V gene. CDR3 sequence (DNA): TGCGCCAGCAGCTTGGACCCTGGCTTGAACACCATATATTTT. Translating it yields CASSLDPGLNTIYF.

The chain carries TRBV19 and TRBJ1-4, with 10 bases identical to TRBD1. V dropped 7 bases and J dropped 3; count of bases not matched to a gene: 8. This CDR3 is built from 16 residues. Germline CDR1 and CDR2: LNHDA and SQIVND (reference sequence). DNA for the CDR3: TGTGCCAGTACCCGGACAGGGGGATTGGCTAATGAAAAACTGTTTTTT. The encoded protein is CASTRTGGLANEKLFF.

The genes are TRBV2 and TRBJ2-1; no clear D. CDR1 is SNHLY and CDR2 is FYNNEI in the germline V gene. V shed 8 bases and J shed 3 bases, with 11 bases lying between them. The CDR3 sequence is 13 residues long. The CDR3 DNA reads as TGTGCCAGCGCTAAAGAGAACTACAATGAGCAGTTCTTC. This gives the protein CASAKENYNEQFF.

The V and J genes are TRBV14 and TRBJ2-7; tentatively, D is TRBD1 (5 bases). V was shortened by 1 base and J by 1 base, with 20 bases between the two germline ends. The V gene's germline CDR1 is SGHDN and CDR2 FVKESK. The CDR3 loop spans 18 amino acids. CDR3 bases: TGTGCCAGCAGCCAAGGGGCGGATGGCAGGGTGACATCCTACGAGCAGTACTTC. Amino acids: CASSQGADGRVTSYEQYF.

This clone was seen once. The chain recombines TRBV6-6 with TRBJ1-1; no clear D gene. This CDR3 comprises 15 residues. Trimming removed 6 bases at V and 1 base at J, with 15 bases between. Germline loops: CDR1 MNHNY, CDR2 SVGAGI (reference sequence). CDR3 sequence: CASRELVTGNTEAFF. The CDR3 DNA sequence: TGTGCCAGCAGGGAGCTAGTGACGGGGAACACTGAAGCTTTCTTT.

This clone was counted a few times. This chain links TRBV5-1 with TRBJ2-7, with TRBD1 identical over 11 bases. Trimming at V came to 0 bases and at J to 2 bases, leaving 10 bases not matched to a gene. The CDR3 has 18 amino acids. Germline V gives CDR1 SGHRS, CDR2 YFSETQ. CDR3 in amino acids: CASSLAGQGARLTYEQYF. CDR3 bases: TGCGCCAGCAGCTTGGCTGGACAGGGGGCCAGGCTCACCTACGAGCAGTACTTC. Combining the CDR3 with reference TRBV5-1 and TRBJ2-7 gives the whole variable domain KAGVTQTPRYLIKTRGQQVTLSCSPISGHRSVSWYQQTPGQGLQFLFEYFSETQRNKGNFPGRFSGRQFSNSRSEMNVSTLELGDSALYLCASSLAGQGARLTYEQYFGPGTRLTVT.

CDR3: CASSVGGQFNSPLHF. CDR3 coding DNA: TGTGCCAGCAGCGTAGGGGGACAGTTTAATTCACCCCTCCACTTT. The chain uses TRBV9 and TRBJ1-6; 7 nucleotides align to TRBD1. CDR1 is SGDLS, CDR2 YYNGEE, per germline. CDR3 length: 15 residues. Losses at the gene ends were 0 bases for V and 6 bases for J; bases not matched to a gene: 3.

On this clone itself: The sample contains more than one DNA sequence encoding this CDR3. The V gene is TRBV18, the J gene TRBJ1-1; TRBD1 matches 8 bases. The junction had 1 base not matched to a gene; V was cut back by 1 base and J by 3 bases. The CDR3 spans 14 residues. CDR1 and CDR2 (germline): KGHSH, LQKENI. In nucleotides, the CDR3 is TGTGCCAGCTCACCACTGACAGGGGACACTGAAGCTTTCTTT. It is translated as CASSPLTGDTEAFF. The whole variable domain, remainder taken from reference TRBV18 and TRBJ1-1, is NAGVMQNPRHLVRRRGQEARLRCSPMKGHSHVYWYRQLPEEGLKFMVYLQKENIIDESGMPKERFSAEFPKEGPSILRIQQVVRGDSAAYFCASSPLTGDTEAFFGQGTRLTVV.

The chain joins TRBV7-3 to TRBJ2-3; possibly TRBD1 for D (5 bases). Per the germline V gene, CDR1 is SGHTA and CDR2 is FQGTGA. The CDR3 totals 15 residues. Trimming removed 6 bases at V and 1 base at J, with 14 bases between. CDR3 region: CASSFTGSGTDTQYF. CDR3 in DNA: TGTGCCAGCAGTTTTACAGGTTCCGGCACAGATACGCAGTATTTT.

This chain connects TRBV7-3 to TRBJ1-2; D unresolved. The CDR3 totals 14 residues. The V and J ends lost 1 base and 6 bases respectively, with 12 bases between them. Per germline, CDR1 SGHTA and CDR2 FQGTGA. CDR3 bases: TGTGCCAGCAGCTTAAACGCGCGAGGAGATGGCTACACCTTC. Its translation is CASSLNARGDGYTF.

The rearrangement joins TRBV28 to TRBJ2-1; 7 nucleotides agree with TRBD2. Germline CDR1 MDHEN, CDR2 SYDVKM. The CDR3 covers 14 residues. V dropped 4 bases and J dropped 1; count of bases not matched to a gene: 1. The CDR3 loop reads CASSSSGSYNEQFF. The CDR3 bases are TGTGCCAGCAGTTCTAGCGGTTCCTACAATGAGCAGTTCTTC.

The chain links TRBV7-9 to TRBJ2-3; D is possibly TRBD2 (6 bases). Germline values: CDR1 SEHNR, CDR2 FQNEAQ (reference sequence). The CDR3 is 14 amino acids. Trimming shortened V by 5 bases and J by 5 bases, and 14 bases separated the two germline ends. The CDR3 region has the DNA TGTGCCAGCAGCCTCGGAGGAGGGAAAGATACGCAGTATTTT. This encodes CASSLGGGKDTQYF. The full variable domain, in which reference TRBV7-9 and TRBJ2-3 provide the parts outside the CDR3, is DTGVSQNPRHKITKRGQNVTFRCDPISEHNRLYWYRQTLGQGPEFLTYFQNEAQLEKSRLLSDRFSAERPKGSFSTLEIQRTEQGDSAMYLCASSLGGGKDTQYFGPGTRLTVL.

V gene TRBV3-1 (or the pseudogene TRBV3-2) combines with J gene TRBJ2-3; 10 nucleotides line up with TRBD2. With V trimmed by 1 base and J by 7 bases, 2 bases remained unmatched. Germline CDR1 is LGHDT and CDR2 is YNNKEL (reference sequence). The CDR3 is 14 amino acids. This CDR3 is CASSQVLAGHTQYF. CDR3 nucleotide sequence: TGTGCCAGCAGCCAAGTACTAGCGGGGCATACGCAGTATTTT.

This sequence joins TRBV7-2 and TRBJ2-7, with 10 bases that match TRBD2. Trimming at V came to 5 bases and at J to 7 bases, leaving 14 bases not matched to a gene. Per the germline V gene, CDR1 is SGHTA and CDR2 is FQGNSA. The length of the CDR3 is 16 residues. This chain's CDR3 is CASSTSSLAGEGEQYF. In nucleotides, the CDR3 is TGTGCCAGCAGCACGTCGTCGCTAGCGGGGGAGGGAGAGCAGTACTTC.

The CDR3 DNA follows: TGTGCCAGCAGCTTGCAGGGGGGGAACACTGAAGCTTTCTTT. Translated: CASSLQGGNTEAFF. V is TRBV7-3 and J is TRBJ1-1, with 7 bases identical to TRBD1. The length of the CDR3 is 14 residues. The J segment lost 1 base and the V segment lost 3 bases, leaving 2 bases of the junction unmatched. CDR1 SGHTA and CDR2 FQGTGA come from the germline V gene.